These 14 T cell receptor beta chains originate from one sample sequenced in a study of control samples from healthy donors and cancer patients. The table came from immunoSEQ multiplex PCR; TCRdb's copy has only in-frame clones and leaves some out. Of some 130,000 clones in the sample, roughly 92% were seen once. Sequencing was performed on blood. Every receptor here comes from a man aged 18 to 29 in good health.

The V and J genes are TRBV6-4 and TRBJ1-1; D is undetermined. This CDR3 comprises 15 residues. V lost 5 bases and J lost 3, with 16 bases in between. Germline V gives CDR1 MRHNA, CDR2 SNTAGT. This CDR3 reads CASSTSGRVHTEAFF. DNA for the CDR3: TGTGCCAGCAGTACCTCTGGGCGGGTCCACACTGAAGCTTTCTTT.

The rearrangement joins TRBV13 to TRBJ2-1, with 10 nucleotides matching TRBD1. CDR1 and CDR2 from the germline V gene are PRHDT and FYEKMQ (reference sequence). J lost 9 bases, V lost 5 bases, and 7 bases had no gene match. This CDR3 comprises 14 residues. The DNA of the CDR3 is TGTGCCAGCAGCCCCGGGACAGGGGCCTCTGAGCAGTTCTTC. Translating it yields CASSPGTGASEQFF.

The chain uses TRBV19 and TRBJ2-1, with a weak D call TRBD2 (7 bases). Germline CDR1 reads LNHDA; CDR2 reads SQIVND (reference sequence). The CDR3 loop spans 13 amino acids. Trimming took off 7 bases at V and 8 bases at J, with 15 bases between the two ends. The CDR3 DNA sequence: TGTGCCAGTACCTCCGGGGGGCCGTATGAGCAGTTCTTC. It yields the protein CASTSGGPYEQFF.

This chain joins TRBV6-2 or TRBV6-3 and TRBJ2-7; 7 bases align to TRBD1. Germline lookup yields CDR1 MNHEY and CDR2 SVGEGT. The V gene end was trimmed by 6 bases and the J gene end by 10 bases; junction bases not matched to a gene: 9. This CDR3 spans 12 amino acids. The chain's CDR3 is CASSTRTGPQYF. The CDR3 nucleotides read TGTGCCAGCAGCACCAGGACAGGCCCACAGTACTTC.

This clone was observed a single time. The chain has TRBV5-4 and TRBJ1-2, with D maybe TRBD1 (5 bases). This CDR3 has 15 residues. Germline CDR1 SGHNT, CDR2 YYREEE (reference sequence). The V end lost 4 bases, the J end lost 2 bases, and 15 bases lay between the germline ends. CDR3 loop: CASSEFGGGNYGYTF. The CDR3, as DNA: TGTGCCAGCAGCGAATTCGGGGGAGGGAACTATGGCTACACCTTC.

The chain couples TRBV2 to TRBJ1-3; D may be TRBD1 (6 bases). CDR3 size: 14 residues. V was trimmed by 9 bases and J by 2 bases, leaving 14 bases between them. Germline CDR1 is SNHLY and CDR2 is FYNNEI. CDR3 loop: CASRNRETGNTIYF. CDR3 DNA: TGTGCCAGTAGAAACAGGGAGACTGGAAACACCATATATTTT.

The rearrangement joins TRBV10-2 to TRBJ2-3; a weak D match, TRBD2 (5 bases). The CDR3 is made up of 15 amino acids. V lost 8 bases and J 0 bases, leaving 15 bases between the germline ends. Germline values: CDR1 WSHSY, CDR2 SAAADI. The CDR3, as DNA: TGCGCCAGCCATTCGAGCGGCCTTAGCACAGATACGCAGTATTTT. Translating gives CASHSSGLSTDTQYF.

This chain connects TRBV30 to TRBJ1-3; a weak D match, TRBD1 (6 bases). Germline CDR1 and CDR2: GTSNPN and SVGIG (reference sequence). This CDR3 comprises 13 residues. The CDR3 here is CAVQGSSGNTIYF. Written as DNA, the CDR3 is TGTGCAGTTCAGGGGAGCTCTGGAAACACCATATATTTT.

CDR3 amino acids: CASSQDSTIGYEQYF. For the CDR3, the DNA is TGTGCCAGCAGCCAAGATAGCACTATAGGGTACGAGCAGTACTTC. The rearrangement uses TRBV4-2 and TRBJ2-7; the D is unclear. Trimming took 0 bases from V and 4 from J, leaving 13 bases between them. This CDR3 region has 15 residues. Germline CDR1 LGHNA, CDR2 YNFKEQ.

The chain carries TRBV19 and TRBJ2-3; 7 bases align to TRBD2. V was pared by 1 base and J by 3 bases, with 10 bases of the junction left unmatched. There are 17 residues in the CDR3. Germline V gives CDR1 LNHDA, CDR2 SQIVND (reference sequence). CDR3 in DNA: TGTGCCAGTAGTATAGGCCGACTAGCCGTGAGAACAGATACGCAGTATTTT. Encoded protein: CASSIGRLAVRTDTQYF.

As DNA, the CDR3 is TGCGCCAGCAGCCAAAGCAGGAGAACTGAAGCTTTCTTT. It yields the protein CASSQSRRTEAFF. The J gene is TRBJ1-1, the V gene TRBV4-1; D remains unclear. The germline V gene has CDR1 MGHRA and CDR2 YSYEKL. Trimming shortened V by 2 bases and J by 5 bases, and 9 bases separated the two germline ends. This CDR3 is built from 13 residues.

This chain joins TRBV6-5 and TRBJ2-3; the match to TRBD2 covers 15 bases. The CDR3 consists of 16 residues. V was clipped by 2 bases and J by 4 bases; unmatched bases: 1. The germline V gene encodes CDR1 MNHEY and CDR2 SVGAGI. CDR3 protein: CASSYGLAGGPDTQYF. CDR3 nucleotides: TGTGCCAGCAGTTACGGACTAGCGGGGGGGCCAGATACGCAGTATTTT.

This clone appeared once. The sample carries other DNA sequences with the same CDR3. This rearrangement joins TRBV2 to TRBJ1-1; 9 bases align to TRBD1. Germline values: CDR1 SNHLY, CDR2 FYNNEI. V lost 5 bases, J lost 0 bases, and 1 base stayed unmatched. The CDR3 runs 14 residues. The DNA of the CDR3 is TGTGCCAGCAGTTACAGGGGGCTGAACACTGAAGCTTTCTTT. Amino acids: CASSYRGLNTEAFF.

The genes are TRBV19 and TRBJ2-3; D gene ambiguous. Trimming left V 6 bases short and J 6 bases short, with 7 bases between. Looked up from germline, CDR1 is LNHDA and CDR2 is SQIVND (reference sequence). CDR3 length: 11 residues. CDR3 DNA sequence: TGTGCCAGTAGCACCCGGGATACGCAGTATTTT. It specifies CASSTRDTQYF. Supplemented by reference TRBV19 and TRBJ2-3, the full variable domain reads DGGITQSPKYLFRKEGQNVTLSCEQNLNHDAMYWYRQDPGQGLRLIYYSQIVNDFQKGDIAEGYSVSREKKESFPLTVTSAQKNPTAFYLCASSTRDTQYFGPGTRLTVL.